These T cell receptor beta chains were read from a single sample in a study of blood T cell repertoires in COVID-19. The repertoire was sequenced with immunoSEQ multiplex PCR; TCRdb's copy has only in-frame clones and lacks some. The sample gives approximately 350,000 clones, around 89% of which show up once; approximately 1% is in the top ten. The specimen was PBMCs or T cells enriched from blood (not recorded which). These TCRs come from a man younger than 35 who had recovered from COVID-19. Each CDR3 is given with its conserved first and last residue. The order of the fields is clone size, CDR3 length, J gene, D gene, V gene, CDR3 DNA, CDR3 protein. A D gene is named only where the DNA matches it firmly. Some rows mark clone size as missing; the rest say once, few, many or name a class of expanded clone.

. 18 TRBJ2-5 TRBD2 TRBV18 TGTGCCAGCTCACCACCTGGACTAGCGGGGGGGCCTCGGGAGACCCAGTACTTC CASSPPGLAGGPRETQYF
. 17 TRBJ2-6 TRBD2 TRBV6-2/TRBV6-3 TGTGCCAGCAGTTACTCAAGCGGGGTTTCTGGGGCCAACGTCCTGACTTTC CASSYSSGVSGANVLTF
. 22 TRBJ1-5 TRBD1 TRBV5-3 TGTGCCAGAAGCTTCGATGGATCGGGGAAAGAGTGGGGACAGGGTACGCTTCAGCCCCAGCATTTT CARSFDGSGKEWGQGTLQPQHF
. 15 TRBJ2-1 TRBD2 TRBV4-2 TGTGCCAGCAGCCCCTTAGCGGGAGATAACAATGAGCAGTTCTTC CASSPLAGDNNEQFF
. 15 TRBJ2-1 . TRBV2 TGTGCCAGCACTCGAGGACACCTCCTTGGGGATGAGCAGTTCTTC CASTRGHLLGDEQFF
many 15 TRBJ1-3 . TRBV6-6 TGTGCCAGCAGTTACTCACCAGATTCTGGAAACACCATATATTTT CASSYSPDSGNTIYF
. 14 TRBJ1-2 TRBD1 TRBV2 TGTGCCAGCAGTCCCGGGACAGGGTACTATGGCTACACCTTC CASSPGTGYYGYTF
. 16 TRBJ1-4 . TRBV27 TGTGCCAGCAGTTTATCGGGGAACGGCGGGGGGGAAAAACTGTTTTTT CASSLSGNGGGEKLFF
. 14 TRBJ2-3 . TRBV7-9 TGTGCCAGCCAGGAGGGGGCTGGCACAGATACGCAGTATTTT CASQEGAGTDTQYF
. 16 TRBJ1-6 TRBD1 TRBV27 TGTGCCAGCAGTTTTGAGACAGGGTCTATAAATTCACCCCTCCACTTT CASSFETGSINSPLHF
. 15 TRBJ2-1 TRBD1 TRBV5-1 TGCGCCAGCAGCTCCGGGACAGGGAGAATGAATGAGCAGTTCTTC CASSSGTGRMNEQFF
. 18 TRBJ1-4 . TRBV5-3 TGTGCCAGAAGCTTGTCTTGGAGATGTACGGTCGTTAATGAAAAACTGTTTTTT CARSLSWRCTVVNEKLFF
. 13 TRBJ1-1 TRBD1 TRBV19 TGTGCCAGTAGTAGGACAGGTCGCACTGAAGCTTTCTTT CASSRTGRTEAFF
. 15 TRBJ1-5 TRBD1 TRBV6-5 TGTGCCAGCAGTCTCCGGACAGGGGACAATCAGCCCCAGCATTTT CASSLRTGDNQPQHF
. 15 TRBJ2-7 TRBD2 TRBV7-3 TGTGCCAGCAGCACTAGCGGGGGGGCTATCTACGAGCAGTACTTC CASSTSGGAIYEQYF
. 15 TRBJ2-2 . TRBV5-4 TGTGCCAGCAGCTTCTTTGGCAGGCTTACCGGGGAGCTGTTTTTT CASSFFGRLTGELFF
few 15 TRBJ1-2 . TRBV4-3 TGCGCCAGCAGCCAAGATCTAGGGAGAGACTATGGCTACACCTTC CASSQDLGRDYGYTF
. 14 TRBJ2-7 TRBD1 TRBV28 TGTGCCAGCACTCCGGGGGACAGGCCCTCGCGATGGGACTTC CASTPGDRPSRWDF
. 13 TRBJ1-2 . TRBV28 TGTGCCAGCACCCAGGGTCGAGCCTATGGCTACACCTTC CASTQGRAYGYTF
. 11 TRBJ2-7 . TRBV19 TGTGCCAGTAGTAGTCGGTACGAGCAGTACTTC CASSSRYEQYF
. 18 TRBJ2-7 . TRBV12-2 TGTGCAAGTCGCTTAGAGAAGGGGGCCTCTAGGTCTATTGACGAGCAGTACTTC CASRLEKGASRSIDEQYF
. 20 TRBJ1-1 TRBD1 TRBV5-1 TGCGCCAGCGGCCCCACAGAGGGACAGATCTTTTGGGGTATGAACACTGAAGCTTTCTTT CASGPTEGQIFWGMNTEAFF
. 19 TRBJ2-6 TRBD1 TRBV5-1 TGCGCCAGCAGCCTTGGGACAGGAGGTTCCTTGTCTGGGGCCAACGTCCTGACTTTC CASSLGTGGSLSGANVLTF
. 14 TRBJ2-7 . TRBV6-5 TGTGCCAGCAGTTACTCACGGGGGTTGGACGAGCAGTACTTC CASSYSRGLDEQYF
. 14 TRBJ1-6 . TRBV19 TGTGCCAGTAGTATAGAAGGGAGTGGTTCACCCCTCCACTTT CASSIEGSGSPLHF
. 14 TRBJ1-4 . TRBV28 TGTGCCAGCACCATCACAGGGCGTAATGAAAAACTGTTTTTT CASTITGRNEKLFF
. 13 TRBJ1-2 TRBD1 TRBV12-3/TRBV12-4 TGTGCCAGCAGACAAAACAGGGGCTATGGCTACACCTTC CASRQNRGYGYTF
. 15 TRBJ2-1 TRBD2 TRBV7-9 TGTGCCAGCAGCTTAGCGGGACTAGCCTACAATGAGCAGTTCTTC CASSLAGLAYNEQFF
. 13 TRBJ1-1 . TRBV7-9 TGTGCCAGCAGCTTAGTTTCAGGGACTGAAGCTTTCTTT CASSLVSGTEAFF
. 15 TRBJ2-7 TRBD2 TRBV5-1 TGCGCCAGCAGCGGCAGTAGCGGGAGATCGAACGAGCAGTACTTC CASSGSSGRSNEQYF
. 14 TRBJ2-7 TRBD1 TRBV7-2 TGTGCCAGCAGCCTCCGGGACAGATTCTACGAGCAGTACTTC CASSLRDRFYEQYF
. 17 TRBJ2-7 TRBD1 TRBV4-2 TGTGCCAGCAGCCAAGTAAGTTCGGGGACAGGGAGCTACGAGCAGTACTTC CASSQVSSGTGSYEQYF
. 16 TRBJ1-1 . TRBV7-3 TGTGCCAGCAGCCCTCAGGGTGGGCTGATGAACACTGAAGCTTTCTTT CASSPQGGLMNTEAFF
few 16 TRBJ2-7 . TRBV4-1 TGCGCCAGCAGCCAAGATTCTAGGGGCCTCGGGTACGAGCAGTACTTC CASSQDSRGLGYEQYF
. 18 TRBJ2-1 . TRBV7-3 TGTGCCAGCAGCCCCCTTAATACACCAGGGCGGCCCACGCGGGAGCAGTTCTTC CASSPLNTPGRPTREQFF
once 15 TRBJ2-7 . TRBV15 TGTGCCACCAGCAGAGATACAGGGACGGGGTCCGAGCAGTACTTC CATSRDTGTGSEQYF
. 14 TRBJ1-4 . TRBV11-2 TGTGCCAGCAGCTTATCGGGGACTAATGAAAAACTGTTTTTT CASSLSGTNEKLFF
. 15 TRBJ2-3 . TRBV6-2/TRBV6-3 TGTGCCAGCAGTTATAGCCGGGAAGACACAGATACGCAGTATTTT CASSYSREDTDTQYF
. 16 TRBJ1-2 . TRBV27 TGTGCCAGCAGTCACTACCCGGTCCAAGCCCACTATGGCTACACCTTC CASSHYPVQAHYGYTF
. 15 TRBJ2-3 TRBD1 TRBV29-1 TGCAGCGTGGCAGCCGCTTCCGGGACAGAAGATACGCAGTATTTT CSVAAASGTEDTQYF
. 16 TRBJ2-2 TRBD1 TRBV18 TGTGCCAGCTCACCACTGGCAGGGGGCTACACCGGGGAGCTGTTTTTT CASSPLAGGYTGELFF
. 15 TRBJ1-1 . TRBV15 TGTGCCACCAGCAGAGAGGACAGAACCAACACTGAAGCTTTCTTT CATSREDRTNTEAFF
. 13 TRBJ1-2 . TRBV2 TGTGCCAGCAGAAGGGGGGGCTCAGATGGCTACACCTTC CASRRGGSDGYTF
. 14 TRBJ1-3 . TRBV29-1 TGCAGCGTTCGGGGAGTCAACTCTGGAAACACCATATATTTT CSVRGVNSGNTIYF
. 16 TRBJ2-3 . TRBV5-6 TGTGCCAGCACCCGATGGTCGGGAGACGGTGGAGATACGCAGTATTTT CASTRWSGDGGDTQYF
. 15 TRBJ2-1 TRBD2 TRBV7-2 TGTGCCAGCAGCATCCTAGCGGGAGTGGGGAATGAGCAGTTCTTC CASSILAGVGNEQFF
once 12 TRBJ1-1 . TRBV18 TGTGCCAGCTCACCGCAGGGGACTGAAGCTTTCTTT CASSPQGTEAFF